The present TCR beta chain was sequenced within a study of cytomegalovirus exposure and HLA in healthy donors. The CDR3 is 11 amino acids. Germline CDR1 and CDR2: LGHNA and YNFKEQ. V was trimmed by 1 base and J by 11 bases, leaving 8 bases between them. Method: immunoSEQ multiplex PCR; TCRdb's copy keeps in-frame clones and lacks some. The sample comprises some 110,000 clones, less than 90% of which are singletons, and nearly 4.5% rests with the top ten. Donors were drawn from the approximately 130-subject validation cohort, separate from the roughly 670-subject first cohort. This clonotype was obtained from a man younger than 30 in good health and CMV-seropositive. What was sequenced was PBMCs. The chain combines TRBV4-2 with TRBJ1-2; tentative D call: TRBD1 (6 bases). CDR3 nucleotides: TGTGCCAGCAGCCAAGGTACAGGGTACACCTTC. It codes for CASSQGTGYTF.